The T cell receptor beta chain described here comes from a study of T cells in Graves' hyperthyroidism and ophthalmopathy. Study background: Peripheral blood was acquired at first diagnosis, ahead of any therapy whatsoever.

This CDR3 region has 13 residues. CDR1 GTSNPN and CDR2 SVGIG come from the germline V gene (reference sequence). Trimming at V came to 5 bases and at J to 4 bases, leaving 4 bases not matched to a gene. TCR beta CDR3 sequences were amplified from RNA transcripts. In the first-round RT-PCR of the TCR CDR3, the HTBI primer set was used. TCRdb re-analysed the multiplex PCR reads in MiXCR, keeping a single row per CDR3 protein. The profile shows 600,000 to 800,000 distinct CDR3 sequences, over 35% of them singletons. Uncontrolled infection, other autoimmune disease, pregnancy or lactation excluded patients.

This sequence originates from a woman aged 40 to 49 with Graves' hyperthyroidism. This sequence joins TRBV30 and TRBJ1-5; TRBD1 aligns across 8 bases. The sample comprised blood. CDR3 nucleotide sequence: TGTGCCTGGGGGACAGGATTTAATCAGCCCCAGCATTTT. Its translation: CAWGTGFNQPQHF.